These 21 T cell receptor beta chains share one sample of origin, sequenced in a study of cytomegalovirus exposure and HLA in healthy donors (dated by TCRdb to the late 2010s). Libraries were built with the immunoSEQ multiplex PCR assay. For the multiplex PCR, a mixture combining 60 forward primers for TCR Vbeta segments and 13 reverse primers for TCR Jbeta segments was used. The clones in this table, taken by TCRdb from immuneACCESS, are in-frame only. Not every clone is retained; where verified, under half of the shortfall comes from an unresolved V gene, and the cause of the rest is unknown. In this sample's table one finds 40,000 to 50,000 clones. Of the sample, more than 1.5% falls within the top ten clones. Sequenced input: PBMCs. The source is a woman aged 30 to 39 in good health and CMV-seronegative.

The rearrangement uses TRBV4-2 and TRBJ2-7; D possibly corresponds to TRBD2 (6 bases). V dropped 0 bases and J dropped 0 bases, with 12 bases sitting between them. Looked up from germline, CDR1 is LGHNA and CDR2 is YNFKEQ. The CDR3 contains 16 residues. CDR3 residues: CASSQDTGVPSYEQYF. The CDR3 region has the DNA TGTGCCAGCAGCCAAGATACGGGAGTTCCCTCCTACGAGCAGTACTTC.

The genes are TRBV5-1 and TRBJ2-7; 9 bases fit TRBD1. The CDR3 has 13 residues. Germline V CDR1 and CDR2: SGHRS, YFSETQ. Trimming removed 4 bases from V and 6 bases from J; junction bases left unmatched: 5. The CDR3 region has the DNA TGCGCCAGCAGCGTAGTGGGACAGGGCGAGCAGTACTTC. It translates to CASSVVGQGEQYF.

The CDR3, as DNA: TGTGCCAGCAAAGGTATCAGGGATGCATTTAGTTACACCTTC. Translating it yields CASKGIRDAFSYTF. The genes are TRBV2 and TRBJ1-2, with D possibly being TRBD1 (5 bases). Germline V lookup: CDR1 SNHLY, CDR2 FYNNEI. V lost 7 bases and J lost 11, with 23 bases in between. There are 14 residues in the CDR3.

The V gene is TRBV18, the J gene TRBJ2-1; 7 bases align to TRBD1. The V gene's germline CDR1 is KGHSH and CDR2 LQKENI. The V and J ends lost 3 bases and 7 bases, in that order; junction bases with no gene match: 3. CDR3 length: 13 residues. DNA for the CDR3: TGTGCCAGCTCACCCGGGACAGTTAATGAGCAGTTCTTC. Residues: CASSPGTVNEQFF.

This rearrangement joins TRBV29-1 to TRBJ2-7, with 9 bases fitting TRBD2. The germline V gene encodes CDR1 SQVTM and CDR2 ANQGSEA. CDR3 length: 14 amino acids. Germline trimming cut 5 bases from V and 2 bases from J; bases unmatched to any gene: 7. The CDR3 is CSVCKREVPYEQYF. The CDR3 DNA follows: TGCAGCGTTTGTAAGCGGGAGGTCCCCTACGAGCAGTACTTC.

The CDR3 DNA sequence: TGTGCCAGCTCCACGGCGTCGGATCGGAAGCGGGGGATCTCCTACGAGCAGTACTTC. This codes for CASSTASDRKRGISYEQYF. V usage is TRBV18 and J usage is TRBJ2-7; 8 positions match TRBD2. J was trimmed by 0 bases and V by 6 bases; bases with no gene match: 19. The CDR3 extends over 19 amino acids. Germline V gene lookup returns CDR1 KGHSH and CDR2 LQKENI.

This chain connects TRBV6-5 to TRBJ2-7; TRBD2 matches at 8 bases. J lost 0 bases, V lost 6 bases, and 7 bases had no gene match. This CDR3 region has 15 residues. Germline CDR1 and CDR2: MNHEY and SVGAGI. CDR3 sequence reads: CASSLSGTTSYEQYF. The DNA for the CDR3 is TGTGCCAGCAGCCTTAGCGGGACTACCTCCTACGAGCAGTACTTC.

The rearrangement uses TRBV30 and TRBJ2-7; 10 nucleotides line up with TRBD2. Trimming cost V 1 base and J 5 bases; bases outside gene matches: 8. Germline V gene lookup returns CDR1 GTSNPN and CDR2 SVGIG (reference sequence). There are 15 residues in the CDR3. As DNA, the CDR3 is TGTGCCTGGAGTGGAAGTGGTCTAGCGGGAGACGAGCAGTACTTC. Translated, it gives CAWSGSGLAGDEQYF.

The CDR3 reads CASSEAGGAQPQHF. The DNA for the CDR3 is TGTGCCAGCAGTGAAGCGGGAGGGGCTCAGCCCCAGCATTTT. This chain joins TRBV6-1 and TRBJ1-5; a weak D match, TRBD1 (5 bases). There are 14 residues in the CDR3. Trimming shortened V by 0 bases and J by 6 bases, and 9 bases separated the two germline ends. CDR1 is MNHNS, CDR2 SASEGT, per germline.

This chain connects TRBV29-1 to TRBJ2-3, with 11 bases fitting TRBD2. Germline CDR1 and CDR2: SQVTM and ANQGSEA. The CDR3 is 18 residues long. V gave up 6 bases and J gave up 1 base; unmatched junction bases: 15. The CDR3 DNA reads TGCAGCGTCGGAATACTAGCGGGAGTTTGGGTGGGCACAGATACGCAGTATTTT. It codes for CSVGILAGVWVGTDTQYF.

This rearrangement joins TRBV9 to TRBJ1-1; 10 bases are shared with TRBD1. The CDR3 is 18 amino acids. CDR1 is SGDLS, CDR2 YYNGEE, per germline. After removal of 3 bases from V and 0 bases from J, the junction contained 11 bases not matched to a gene. In nucleotides, the CDR3 is TGTGCCAGCAGCGCTGGAATCGGACAGGGGGAAATGAACACTGAAGCTTTCTTT. Translation: CASSAGIGQGEMNTEAFF. Looking up the rest from reference TRBV9 and TRBJ1-1 gives the full variable domain: DSGVTQTPKHLITATGQRVTLRCSPRSGDLSVYWYQQSLDQGLQFLIQYYNGEERAKGNILERFSAQQFPDLHSELNLSSLELGDSALYFCASSAGIGQGEMNTEAFFGQGTRLTVV.

This chain links TRBV2 with TRBJ2-7; 10 bases map to TRBD2. Trimming removed 6 bases from V and 3 bases from J; junction bases left unmatched: 5. Germline V lookup: CDR1 SNHLY, CDR2 FYNNEI. The CDR3 extends over 14 amino acids. CDR3 DNA sequence: TGTGCCAGCAGGCGTCTAGCGGGAGTCTACGAGCAGTACTTC. Amino acids: CASRRLAGVYEQYF.

The J gene is TRBJ2-7, the V gene TRBV11-2, with 7 bases aligning to TRBD1. J was trimmed by 3 bases and V by 5 bases; bases with no gene match: 10. CDR3 length: 15 residues. Germline V gene data show CDR1 as SGHAT and CDR2 as FQNNGV. CDR3 nucleotides: TGTGCCAGCAGCAGTTACAGGGGTAGGGGCTACGAGCAGTACTTC. Translation gives CASSSYRGRGYEQYF.

The V and J genes are TRBV9 and TRBJ2-3, with 7 bases fitting TRBD2. Germline CDR1 SGDLS, CDR2 YYNGEE. This CDR3 is built from 16 residues. After removal of 3 bases from V and 3 bases from J, the junction contained 10 bases not matched to a gene. The CDR3 coding sequence is TGTGCCAGCAGCGATGATAGAAGCGGGACTACAGATACGCAGTATTTT. This encodes CASSDDRSGTTDTQYF.

The chain uses TRBV4-2 and TRBJ1-2, with a possible D match to TRBD1 (6 bases). The germline V gene encodes CDR1 LGHNA and CDR2 YNFKEQ. The CDR3 has 12 amino acids. V shed 4 bases and J shed 8 bases, with 11 bases lying between them. The CDR3: CASSPNREGYTF. The CDR3 DNA is TGTGCCAGCAGCCCCAACAGGGAAGGCTACACCTTC.

The V call is TRBV7-2, the J call TRBJ2-3; 8 bases line up with TRBD2. CDR3 length equals 15 residues. CDR1 and CDR2 (germline): SGHTA, FQGNSA. Trimming removed 4 bases from V and 3 bases from J; junction bases left unmatched: 6. As DNA, the CDR3 is TGTGCCAGCAGCTATGCGACGGGGGGGACAGATACGCAGTATTTT. Its translation: CASSYATGGTDTQYF.

The chain combines TRBV15 with TRBJ1-3; D unclear. Trimming shortened V by 0 bases and J by 4 bases, and 7 bases separated the two germline ends. CDR1 is LNHNV, CDR2 YYDKDF, per germline (reference sequence). This CDR3 is 14 amino acids long. The CDR3 nucleotides are TGTGCCACCAGCAGAGATATGGAGGGAAACACCATATATTTT. It encodes CATSRDMEGNTIYF.

V and J are TRBV5-6 and TRBJ1-2; D not certain. The CDR3 has 11 amino acids. The ends were cut back, 1 base at V and 8 bases at J, with 6 bases in the middle. In germline, CDR1 is SGHDT, CDR2 YYEEEE. CDR3 sequence: CASSLLSGYTF. The CDR3 bases are TGTGCCAGCAGCTTGCTATCCGGCTACACCTTC.

The chain uses TRBV25-1 and TRBJ1-3; 8 bases are a match to TRBD1. Germline-derived CDR1 and CDR2 are MGHDK and SYGVNS. This CDR3 comprises 16 residues. The ends lost 2 bases at V and 4 bases at J; junction bases unmatched: 7. The DNA for the CDR3 is TGTGCCAGCAGTGAACCCCAGGGGGCCGTCGGAAACACCATATATTTT. The encoded protein is CASSEPQGAVGNTIYF.

The chain combines TRBV7-2 with TRBJ2-1, with 12 bases identical to TRBD1. With 4 bases clipped from V and 6 bases from J, the junction kept 13 bases outside the gene matches. This CDR3 region has 18 residues. Germline values: CDR1 SGHTA, CDR2 FQGNSA. The CDR3 DNA reads as TGTGCCAGCAGCTCGCCGGGGGGACAGGGGGCTTCGGGCAATGAGCAGTTCTTC. This translates into CASSSPGGQGASGNEQFF.

The gene calls are TRBV6-1 and TRBJ2-1; D perhaps matches TRBD2 (5 bases). CDR3 length: 15 residues. CDR1 is MNHNS and CDR2 is SASEGT in the germline V gene. V dropped 4 bases and J dropped 0 bases, with 10 bases sitting between them. As DNA, the CDR3 is TGTGCCAGCAGTGCGTCGAGGGACTCCTACAATGAGCAGTTCTTC. Translated, it gives CASSASRDSYNEQFF.